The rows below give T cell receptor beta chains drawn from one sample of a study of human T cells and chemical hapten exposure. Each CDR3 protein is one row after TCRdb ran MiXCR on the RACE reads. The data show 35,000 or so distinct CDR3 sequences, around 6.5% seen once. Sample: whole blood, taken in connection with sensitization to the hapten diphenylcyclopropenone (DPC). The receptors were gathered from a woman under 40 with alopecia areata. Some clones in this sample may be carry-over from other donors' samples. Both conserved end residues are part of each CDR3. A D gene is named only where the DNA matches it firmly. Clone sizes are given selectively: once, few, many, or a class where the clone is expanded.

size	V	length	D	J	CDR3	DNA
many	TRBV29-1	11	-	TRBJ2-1	CSSAEGSEQFF	TGCAGCTCGGCAGAGGGGAGTGAGCAGTTCTTC
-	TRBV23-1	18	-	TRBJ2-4	CASSQSSVLGLAKNIQYF	TGCGCCAGCAGTCAATCGAGCGTACTGGGGCTAGCCAAAAACATTCAGTACTTC
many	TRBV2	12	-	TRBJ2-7	CASSDSGGGGYF	TGTGCCAGCAGTGATTCTGGGGGAGGCGGATACTTC
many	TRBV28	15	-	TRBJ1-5	CASSLSRSGNQPQHF	TGTGCCAGCAGTTTATCCAGGAGCGGCAATCAGCCCCAGCATTTT
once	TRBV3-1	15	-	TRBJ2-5	CASSSPTGAEETQYF	TGTGCCAGCAGCTCCCCCACGGGCGCCGAAGAGACCCAGTACTTC
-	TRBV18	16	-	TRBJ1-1	CASSPFDSLYSAEAFF	TGTGCCAGCTCACCATTTGACAGTCTATACAGCGCTGAAGCTTTCTTT
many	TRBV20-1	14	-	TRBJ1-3	CSAAQGNRGNTIYF	TGCAGTGCAGCCCAGGGGAACCGAGGAAACACCATATATTTT
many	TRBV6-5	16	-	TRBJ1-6	CASSYGLNVGNSPLHF	TGTGCCAGCAGTTACGGCCTCAACGTCGGGAATTCACCCCTCCACTTT
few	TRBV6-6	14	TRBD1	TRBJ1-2	CASLEGARSYGYTF	TGTGCCAGCTTAGAGGGGGCGCGCAGCTATGGCTACACCTTC
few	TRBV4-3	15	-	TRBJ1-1	CASSQDGGSNTEAFF	TGCGCCAGCAGCCAAGATGGGGGCAGTAACACTGAAGCTTTCTTT
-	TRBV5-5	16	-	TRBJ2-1	CASSQAADSSYNEQFF	TGTGCCAGCAGCCAAGCAGCGGACTCTTCCTACAATGAGCAGTTCTTC
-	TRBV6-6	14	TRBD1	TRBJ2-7	CASSYRGTGYEQYF	TGTGCCAGCAGTTACCGGGGGACAGGCTACGAGCAGTACTTC
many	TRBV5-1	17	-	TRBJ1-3	CASRSQATIHSGNTIYF	TGCGCCAGCAGATCCCAAGCAACGATCCACTCTGGAAACACCATATATTTT
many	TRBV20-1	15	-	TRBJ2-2	CSARRSGTDTGELFF	TGCAGTGCTAGACGGTCGGGGACGGACACCGGGGAGCTGTTTTTT
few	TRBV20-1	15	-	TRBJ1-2	CSARGGEGSNYGYTF	TGCAGTGCTAGAGGAGGGGAGGGGTCTAACTATGGCTACACCTTC
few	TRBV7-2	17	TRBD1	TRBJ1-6	CASRKNRDRKNNSPLHF	TGTGCCAGCAGGAAAAACCGGGACAGGAAGAATAATTCACCCCTCCACTTT
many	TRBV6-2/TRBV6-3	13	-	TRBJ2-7	CASSYPGSYEQYF	TGTGCCAGCAGTTACCCCGGCAGCTACGAGCAGTACTTC